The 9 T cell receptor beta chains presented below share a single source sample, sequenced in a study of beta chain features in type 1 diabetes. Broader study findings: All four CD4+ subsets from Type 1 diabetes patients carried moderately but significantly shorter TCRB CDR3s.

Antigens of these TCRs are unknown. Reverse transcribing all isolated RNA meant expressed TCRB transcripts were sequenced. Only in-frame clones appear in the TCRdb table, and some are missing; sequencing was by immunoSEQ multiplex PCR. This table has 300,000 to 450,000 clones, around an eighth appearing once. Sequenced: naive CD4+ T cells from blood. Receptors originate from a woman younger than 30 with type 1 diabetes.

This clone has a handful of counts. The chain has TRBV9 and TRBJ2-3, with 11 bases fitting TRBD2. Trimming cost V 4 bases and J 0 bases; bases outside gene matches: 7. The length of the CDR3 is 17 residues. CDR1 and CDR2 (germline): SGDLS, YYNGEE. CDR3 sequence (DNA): TGTGCCAGCAGCCCCTCAAGGACTAGCGGGAGCACAGATACGCAGTATTTT. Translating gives CASSPSRTSGSTDTQYF.

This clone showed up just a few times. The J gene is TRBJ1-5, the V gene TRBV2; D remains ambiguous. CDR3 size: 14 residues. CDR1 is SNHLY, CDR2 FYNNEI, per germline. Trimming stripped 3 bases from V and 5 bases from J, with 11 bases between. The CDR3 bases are TGTGCCAGCAGTGACCGAGAGGTGTATCAGCCCCAGCATTTT. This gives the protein CASSDREVYQPQHF. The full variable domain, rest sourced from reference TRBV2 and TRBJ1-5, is EPEVTQTPSHQVTQMGQEVILRCVPISNHLYFYWYRQILGQKVEFLVSFYNNEISEKSEIFDDQFSVERPDGSNFTLKIRSTKLEDSAMYFCASSDREVYQPQHFGDGTRLSIL.

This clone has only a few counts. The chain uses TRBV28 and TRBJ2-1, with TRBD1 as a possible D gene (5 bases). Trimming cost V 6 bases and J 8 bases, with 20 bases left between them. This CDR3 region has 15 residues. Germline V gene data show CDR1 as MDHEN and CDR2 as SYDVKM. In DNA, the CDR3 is TGTGCCAGCAGCCCCCCCAAATGGGGCATTTATGAGCAGTTCTTC. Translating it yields CASSPPKWGIYEQFF. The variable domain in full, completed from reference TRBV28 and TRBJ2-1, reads DVKVTQSSRYLVKRTGEKVFLECVQDMDHENMFWYRQDPGLGLRLIYFSYDVKMKEKGDIPEGYSVSREKKERFSLILESASTNQTSMYLCASSPPKWGIYEQFFGPGTRLTVL.

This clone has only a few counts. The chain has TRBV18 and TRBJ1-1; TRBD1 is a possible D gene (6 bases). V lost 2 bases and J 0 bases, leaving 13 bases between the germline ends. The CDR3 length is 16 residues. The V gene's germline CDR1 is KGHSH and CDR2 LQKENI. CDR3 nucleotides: TGTGCCAGCTCACCAAAGATGGGACAACTGAACACTGAAGCTTTCTTT. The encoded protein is CASSPKMGQLNTEAFF.

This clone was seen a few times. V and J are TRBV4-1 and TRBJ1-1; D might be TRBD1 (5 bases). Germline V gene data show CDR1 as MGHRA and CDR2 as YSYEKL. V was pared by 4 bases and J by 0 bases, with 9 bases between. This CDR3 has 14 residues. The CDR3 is CASSPRGVNTEAFF. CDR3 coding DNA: TGCGCCAGCAGCCCTCGGGGGGTGAACACTGAAGCTTTCTTT.

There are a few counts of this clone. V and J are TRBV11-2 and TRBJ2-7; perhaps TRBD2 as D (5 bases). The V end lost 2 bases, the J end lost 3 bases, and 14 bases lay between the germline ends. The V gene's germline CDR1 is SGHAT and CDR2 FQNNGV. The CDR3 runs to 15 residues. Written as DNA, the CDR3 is TGTGCCAGCAGCTTAACGGGGTTTAAGGTCTACGAGCAGTACTTC. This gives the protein CASSLTGFKVYEQYF.

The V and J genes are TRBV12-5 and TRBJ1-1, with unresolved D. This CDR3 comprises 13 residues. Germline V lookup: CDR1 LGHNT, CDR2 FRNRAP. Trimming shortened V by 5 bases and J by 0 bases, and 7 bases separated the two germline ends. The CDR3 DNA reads TGTGCTAGTGGTCCGGGGTTGAACACTGAAGCTTTCTTT. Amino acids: CASGPGLNTEAFF.

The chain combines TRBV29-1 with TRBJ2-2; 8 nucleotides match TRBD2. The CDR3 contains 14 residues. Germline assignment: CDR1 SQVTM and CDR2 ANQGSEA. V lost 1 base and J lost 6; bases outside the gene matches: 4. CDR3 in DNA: TGCAGCGTTGAAGCGGGAGGGCCCGCCGGGGAGCTGTTTTTT. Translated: CSVEAGGPAGELFF.

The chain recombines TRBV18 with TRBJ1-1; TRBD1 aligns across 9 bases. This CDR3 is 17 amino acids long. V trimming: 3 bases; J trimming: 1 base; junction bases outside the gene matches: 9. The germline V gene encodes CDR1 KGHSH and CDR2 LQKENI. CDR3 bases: TGTGCCAGCTCACCGCCGTCCGGGACAGGGAGGAACACTGAAGCTTTCTTT. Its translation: CASSPPSGTGRNTEAFF.